The 32 T cell receptor beta chains given below trace back to one sample, sequenced in a study of T cell responses to AZD1222 COVID-19 vaccine. Profiled with immunoSEQ multiplex PCR; TCRdb holds only in-frame clones, not every one. The repertoire consists of some 200,000 clones, with roughly 92% occurring once and the leading ten covering 3% to 3.5%. The specimen comprised peripheral blood, sampled 28 days after the second AZD1222 dose. The receptors stem from an adult who received the AZD1222 COVID-19 vaccine.

About this clone: Germline and junction disagree at one end, which may indicate a read error. The chain couples TRBV7-7 to TRBJ2-1; D is possibly TRBD2 (5 bases). The CDR3 has 13 residues. Per the germline V gene, CDR1 is SSHAT and CDR2 is FNYEAQ (reference sequence). The CDR3 DNA reads TGTGCTAGCAGCCCGACTACCGGCAATGAGCAGTTCTTC. Translated, it gives CASSPTTGNEQFF.

In this sample, this clone turned up once. The chain carries TRBV5-1 and TRBJ2-7; D unclear. V lost 0 bases and J lost 3, with 16 bases in between. The CDR3 sequence is 16 residues long. The germline CDR1 and CDR2 sequences are SGHRS and YFSETQ. The chain's CDR3 is CASSLAPASGFYEQYF. CDR3 DNA: TGCGCCAGCAGCTTGGCCCCAGCTTCTGGGTTCTACGAGCAGTACTTC.

V gene TRBV2 combines with J gene TRBJ2-7; D might be TRBD1 (6 bases). Germline V gene lookup returns CDR1 SNHLY and CDR2 FYNNEI. The ends were cut back, 7 bases at V and 2 bases at J, with 18 bases in the middle. There are 15 residues in the CDR3. The CDR3 spells CASNPGGGPTYEQYF. For the CDR3, the DNA is TGTGCCAGCAACCCTGGGGGCGGACCTACCTACGAGCAGTACTTC.

The chain is built from TRBV2 and TRBJ2-1, with 9 bases identical to TRBD2. V lost 4 bases, J lost 7 bases, and 5 bases stayed unmatched. This CDR3 spans 14 amino acids. The V gene's germline CDR1 is SNHLY and CDR2 FYNNEI. The CDR3 DNA sequence: TGTGCCAGCAGTGCAATAGCGGGAGAAAATGAGCAGTTCTTC. This sequence encodes CASSAIAGENEQFF.

A few counts support this clone. The gene calls are TRBV6-5 and TRBJ2-5; a possible D gene is TRBD2 (6 bases). V lost 5 bases and J 2 bases, leaving 12 bases between the germline ends. The CDR3 has 14 amino acids. Germline V lookup: CDR1 MNHEY, CDR2 SVGAGI. CDR3 protein: CASSLVGGQETQYF. For the CDR3, the DNA is TGTGCCAGCAGTCTGGTCGGGGGACAAGAGACCCAGTACTTC.

V is TRBV18 and J is TRBJ1-3, with D unresolved. The CDR3 is made up of 15 amino acids. Germline V gene data show CDR1 as KGHSH and CDR2 as LQKENI. Trimming left V 3 bases short and J 4 bases short, with 13 bases between. For the CDR3, the DNA is TGTGCCAGCTCACCCAGCGGAGGGTTCGGAAACACCATATATTTT. Its translation is CASSPSGGFGNTIYF.

V and J are TRBV4-1 and TRBJ2-4, with D unresolved. This CDR3 has 15 amino acids. V was trimmed by 0 bases and J by 9 bases, leaving 15 bases between them. Germline V lookup: CDR1 MGHRA, CDR2 YSYEKL. In DNA, the CDR3 is TGCGCCAGCAGCCAAGATTCGGCTCCCCTTGGCATTCAGTACTTC. Translating gives CASSQDSAPLGIQYF.

The gene calls are TRBV27 and TRBJ1-3; TRBD1 aligns across 7 bases. Germline V gives CDR1 MNHEY, CDR2 SMNVEV (reference sequence). V gave up 4 bases and J gave up 0 bases; unmatched junction bases: 6. This CDR3 has 16 residues. In nucleotides, the CDR3 is TGTGCCAGCAGTTCCAGGGGGGATAGCTCTGGAAACACCATATATTTT. Translated, it gives CASSSRGDSSGNTIYF.

The chain employs TRBV5-1 and TRBJ2-5; possibly TRBD1 for D (5 bases). The germline gives CDR1 SGHRS, CDR2 YFSETQ. The CDR3 loop spans 18 amino acids. V was pared by 4 bases and J by 1 base, with 23 bases between. CDR3 coding DNA: TGCGCCAGCAGCCTGCCCGGTGGGGCCCCTTCGAGCCAAGAGACCCAGTACTTC. It translates to CASSLPGGAPSSQETQYF.

The CDR3 loop reads CATSPMGSTEAFF. Written as DNA, the CDR3 is TGTGCCACCAGCCCGATGGGCAGCACTGAAGCTTTCTTT. V is TRBV24-1 and J is TRBJ1-1; D gene unclear. CDR3 length: 13 residues. V was cut by 7 bases and J by 4 bases, with 12 bases left in between. The V gene's germline CDR1 is KGHDR and CDR2 SFDVKD.

The V and J genes are TRBV18 and TRBJ2-7; D gene unclear. The CDR3 runs 15 residues. Between the trimmed V and J ends, which lost 0 bases and 3 bases, there was a span of 12 bases. The germline CDR1 and CDR2 sequences are KGHSH and LQKENI. Here the CDR3 reads CASSPPGGPIYEQYF. The CDR3 bases are TGTGCCAGCTCACCACCGGGTGGTCCCATCTACGAGCAGTACTTC.

The J gene is TRBJ2-1, the V gene TRBV27; D uncertain. Germline lookup yields CDR1 MNHEY and CDR2 SMNVEV (reference sequence). The CDR3 runs 15 residues. V lost 4 bases to trimming and J lost 12 bases, with 22 bases between them. CDR3 sequence (DNA): TGTGCCAGCAGTTCGTTTCAGGCCCGTTACCGTGGGCAGTTCTTC. It codes for CASSSFQARYRGQFF.

The sample holds one count of this clone. For the CDR3, the DNA is TGTGCCAGCAGCTTAAGGGACGCTTACACCGGGGAGCTGTTTTTT. Translation: CASSLRDAYTGELFF. V usage is TRBV11-2 and J usage is TRBJ2-2, with D perhaps being TRBD1 or TRBD2 (5 bases each). Germline V gives CDR1 SGHAT, CDR2 FQNNGV. Trimming shortened V by 2 bases and J by 3 bases, and 10 bases separated the two germline ends. This CDR3 is 15 amino acids long.

The genes are TRBV6-5 and TRBJ1-1; the match to TRBD1 covers 9 bases. Germline V gene data show CDR1 as MNHEY and CDR2 as SVGAGI. The junction had 3 bases not matched to a gene; V was cut back by 6 bases and J by 4 bases. The CDR3 sequence is 13 residues long. The CDR3 DNA reads TGTGCCAGCAGCAGGACAGGGGTCACTGAAGCTTTCTTT. It encodes CASSRTGVTEAFF.

The chain has TRBV24-1 and TRBJ2-1; D is possibly TRBD1 (6 bases). The germline V and J ends were trimmed by 4 bases and 2 bases, with 11 bases remaining between them. The CDR3 length is 15 residues. Per germline, CDR1 KGHDR and CDR2 SFDVKD. The CDR3 bases are TGTGCCACCAGTGACACAGGGTTGGCCTACAATGAGCAGTTCTTC. Translation: CATSDTGLAYNEQFF.

V is TRBV18 and J is TRBJ2-7, with 11 bases lining up with TRBD1. CDR1 is KGHSH and CDR2 is LQKENI in the germline V gene. This CDR3 has 14 amino acids. After removal of 6 bases from V and 7 bases from J, the junction contained 8 bases not matched to a gene. The CDR3 DNA reads TGTGCCAGCTCCGCGGGACAGGGGGTGCGGGAGCAGTACTTC. This codes for CASSAGQGVREQYF. Variable domain in full (rest from reference TRBV18 and TRBJ2-7): NAGVMQNPRHLVRRRGQEARLRCSPMKGHSHVYWYRQLPEEGLKFMVYLQKENIIDESGMPKERFSAEFPKEGPSILRIQQVVRGDSAAYFCASSAGQGVREQYFGPGTRLTVT.

The count of this clone is one. This chain joins TRBV5-4 and TRBJ1-1; 8 positions agree with TRBD1. With 4 bases clipped from V and 1 base from J, the junction kept 3 bases outside the gene matches. Germline lookup yields CDR1 SGHNT and CDR2 YYREEE (reference sequence). The CDR3 is 14 residues long. As DNA, the CDR3 is TGTGCCAGCAGCCACGGACAGGGGAACACTGAAGCTTTCTTT. Translating gives CASSHGQGNTEAFF.

The rearrangement joins TRBV12-3 or TRBV12-4 to TRBJ1-1; D not resolved. V lost 2 bases and J lost 4, with 2 bases in between. CDR3 size: 11 residues. Here the CDR3 DNA reads TGTGCCAGCAGTTTAAGCACTGAAGCTTTCTTT. Its translation: CASSLSTEAFF.

The J gene is TRBJ1-2, the V gene TRBV6-2 or TRBV6-3; D is unclear. The CDR3 length is 14 residues. V dropped 0 bases and J dropped 6 bases, with 11 bases sitting between them. Germline V CDR1 and CDR2: MNHEY, SVGEGT. CDR3 sequence reads: CASSYSREGHGYTF. The CDR3 DNA reads TGTGCCAGCAGTTACTCGAGGGAGGGCCATGGCTACACCTTC.

The rearrangement links TRBV11-3 to TRBJ2-3; D gene uncertain. The germline V gene has CDR1 SGHNT and CDR2 YENEEA. V was clipped by 3 bases and J by 1 base, with 5 bases between them. This CDR3 comprises 13 residues. CDR3 amino acids: CASSFQRTDTQYF. DNA for the CDR3: TGTGCCAGCAGCTTCCAACGCACAGATACGCAGTATTTT.

J is TRBJ1-2 and V is TRBV28; D is possibly TRBD1 (5 bases). The V and J ends lost 9 bases and 3 bases respectively, with 17 bases between them. This CDR3 is built from 14 residues. CDR1 is MDHEN, CDR2 SYDVKM, per germline. CDR3 in DNA: TGTGCCAGTAACCCGGTGGTAGGGGACTATGGCTACACCTTC. Encoded protein: CASNPVVGDYGYTF.

The V gene is TRBV19, the J gene TRBJ1-1; 11 bases agree with TRBD1. CDR3 length: 15 amino acids. The germline CDR1 and CDR2 sequences are LNHDA and SQIVND (reference sequence). Losses at the gene ends were 4 bases for V and 4 bases for J; bases not matched to a gene: 5. The CDR3 DNA reads TGTGCCAGTAGTAACCTCGGGACAGGGGGCACTGAAGCTTTCTTT. Amino acid sequence: CASSNLGTGGTEAFF.

The V and J genes are TRBV19 and TRBJ2-5, with D possibly matching TRBD2 (6 bases). In germline, CDR1 is LNHDA, CDR2 SQIVND (reference sequence). Trimming removed 7 bases at V and 4 bases at J, with 10 bases between. The length of the CDR3 is 12 residues. In nucleotides, the CDR3 is TGTGCCAGTACTGCGCGGGGAGAGACCCAGTACTTC. Its translation: CASTARGETQYF.

The chain is built from TRBV28 and TRBJ1-2; 10 nucleotides align to TRBD1. The CDR3 sequence is 15 residues long. Germline loops: CDR1 MDHEN, CDR2 SYDVKM. J gave up 5 bases and V 5 bases, and 8 bases lay outside the gene matches. This CDR3 is CASSPDRGRRYGYTF. CDR3 DNA sequence: TGTGCCAGCAGTCCGGACAGGGGGAGAAGATATGGCTACACCTTC.

The chain couples TRBV6-5 to TRBJ2-7; 8 nucleotides line up with TRBD1. Trimming took 0 bases from V and 5 from J; bases not matched to a gene: 6. Germline V gene sequence: CDR1 MNHEY, CDR2 SVGAGI. The CDR3 is 15 residues long. This chain's CDR3 is CASSYSPDRAHEQYF. The CDR3 nucleotides read TGTGCCAGCAGTTACTCGCCGGACAGGGCTCACGAGCAGTACTTC.

V and J are TRBV14 and TRBJ2-3, with TRBD2 identical over 10 bases. From germline, CDR1 is SGHDN and CDR2 FVKESK. The CDR3 contains 17 residues. Trimming at V came to 4 bases and at J to 1 base, leaving 8 bases not matched to a gene. The CDR3 DNA follows: TGTGCCAGCAGCCCTCCGGGGCTAGCGGGGGGCACAGATACGCAGTATTTT. It encodes CASSPPGLAGGTDTQYF.

The chain combines TRBV5-8 with TRBJ2-5, with D possibly being TRBD1 or TRBD2 (5 bases each). Trimming took off 3 bases at V and 2 bases at J, with 23 bases between the two ends. The CDR3 has 18 residues. From germline, CDR1 is SGHTS and CDR2 YDEGEE. The CDR3 nucleotides are TGTGCCAGCAGCTCCGCTCTACGGGGCCCCCCCCGTCAAGAGACCCAGTACTTC. This translates into CASSSALRGPPRQETQYF.

In this sample, this clone turned up once. The J gene is TRBJ1-4, the V gene TRBV19; possibly TRBD1 for D (6 bases). CDR1 and CDR2 from the germline V gene are LNHDA and SQIVND (reference sequence). The ends were cut back, 4 bases at V and 8 bases at J, with 14 bases in the middle. The length of the CDR3 is 14 residues. The chain's CDR3 is CASSTGTWEEKLFF. CDR3 DNA: TGTGCCAGTAGTACAGGGACATGGGAGGAAAAACTGTTTTTT.

The chain recombines TRBV6-1 with TRBJ1-6, with 7 bases fitting TRBD1. Germline V gene lookup returns CDR1 MNHNS and CDR2 SASEGT. The CDR3 consists of 16 residues. J lost 5 bases, V lost 1 base, and 5 bases had no gene match. The CDR3 nucleotides are TGTGCCAGCAGTGAAGGGAGGACAGGAAATAATTCACCCCTCCACTTT. Its protein is CASSEGRTGNNSPLHF.

The genes are TRBV3-1 (or the pseudogene TRBV3-2) and TRBJ2-7; 7 bases align to TRBD2. CDR1 LGHDT and CDR2 YNNKEL come from the germline V gene (reference sequence). CDR3 length: 14 residues. The junction had 4 bases not matched to a gene; V was cut back by 5 bases and J by 0 bases. CDR3 protein: CASSLLADSYEQYF. The CDR3 bases are TGTGCCAGCAGCTTGCTAGCGGACTCCTACGAGCAGTACTTC.

J is TRBJ1-1 and V is TRBV7-9; weak D call: TRBD1 (5 bases). Trimming removed 5 bases at V and 1 base at J, with 8 bases between. The CDR3 extends over 13 amino acids. Germline CDR1 SEHNR, CDR2 FQNEAQ (reference sequence). The CDR3 is CASSPQGNTEAFF. The CDR3 DNA sequence: TGTGCCAGCAGCCCCCAGGGGAACACTGAAGCTTTCTTT. The complete variable domain, with remaining parts taken from reference TRBV7-9 and TRBJ1-1, reads DTGVSQNPRHKITKRGQNVTFRCDPISEHNRLYWYRQTLGQGPEFLTYFQNEAQLEKSRLLSDRFSAERPKGSFSTLEIQRTEQGDSAMYLCASSPQGNTEAFFGQGTRLTVV.

The chain uses TRBV24-1 and TRBJ1-5, with D possibly matching TRBD1 (6 bases). Germline V CDR1 and CDR2: KGHDR, SFDVKD. The CDR3 contains 13 residues. V lost 4 bases and J lost 7, with 10 bases in between. CDR3 bases: TGTGCCACCAGTGACAGGGGAAGACAGCCCCAGCATTTT. Protein product: CATSDRGRQPQHF.